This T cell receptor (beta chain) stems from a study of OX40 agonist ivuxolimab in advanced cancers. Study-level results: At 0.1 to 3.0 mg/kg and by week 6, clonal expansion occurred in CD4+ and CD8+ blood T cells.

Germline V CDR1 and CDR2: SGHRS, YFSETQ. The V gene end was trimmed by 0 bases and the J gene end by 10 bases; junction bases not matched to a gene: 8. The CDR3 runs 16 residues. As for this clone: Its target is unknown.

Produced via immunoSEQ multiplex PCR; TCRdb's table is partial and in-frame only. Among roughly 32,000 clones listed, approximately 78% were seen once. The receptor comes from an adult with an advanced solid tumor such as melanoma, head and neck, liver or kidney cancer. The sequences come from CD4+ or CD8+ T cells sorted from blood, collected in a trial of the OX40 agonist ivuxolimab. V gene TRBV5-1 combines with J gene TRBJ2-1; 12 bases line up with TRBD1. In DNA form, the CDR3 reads TGCGCCAGCAGCTTGGGGCTTAGGGACAGGGGGCGCGAGCAGTTCTTC. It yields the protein CASSLGLRDRGREQFF.